This T cell receptor (beta chain) was recorded in a study of shared clonotypes between healthy human individuals. Some clones are missing from TCRdb's copy, which holds only in-frame ones; the method was immunoSEQ multiplex PCR. The table lists millions of clones, about 94% of them singletons. CD45RO-negative cells were positively selected for CCR7, leaving out terminally differentiated effector memory CD45RA+ cells. The CDR3 spans 19 residues. The ends were cut back, 5 bases at V and 4 bases at J, with 24 bases in the middle. From germline, CDR1 is SEHNR and CDR2 FQNEAQ (reference sequence). This TCR came from a young man in good health. The sample consisted of naive CD8+ T cells sorted from blood. V and J are TRBV7-9 and TRBJ1-6; D gene unclear. DNA for the CDR3: TGTGCCAGCAGCCCACCGGGCGCTCCCTTGACCCTATATAATTCACCCCTCCACTTT. This sequence encodes CASSPPGAPLTLYNSPLHF. Variable domain in full (rest from reference TRBV7-9 and TRBJ1-6): DTGVSQNPRHKITKRGQNVTFRCDPISEHNRLYWYRQTLGQGPEFLTYFQNEAQLEKSRLLSDRFSAERPKGSFSTLEIQRTEQGDSAMYLCASSPPGAPLTLYNSPLHFGNGTRLTVT.